This TCR beta chain was found in a study of OX40 agonist ivuxolimab in advanced cancers. Study-level results: In the 0.1 to 3.0 mg/kg range, CD4+ and CD8+ blood T cells had expanded clonally by week 6.

This clone was seen only once. The target antigen is unknown. Here immunoSEQ multiplex PCR was the method, and the copy in TCRdb shows in-frame clones only, minus some. The table has some 60,000 clones, around 81% seen once; the top ten hold about 4.5%. The CDR3 is made up of 15 amino acids. Germline loops: CDR1 LNHDA, CDR2 SQIVND (reference sequence). The V call is TRBV19, the J call TRBJ2-5, with D perhaps being TRBD1 or TRBD2 (5 bases each). The J call may be faulty, since TRBJ2-7 better matches the DNA end. This receptor was taken from an adult with an advanced solid tumor such as melanoma, head and neck, liver or kidney cancer. The specimen was CD4+ or CD8+ T cells sorted from blood, collected in a trial of the OX40 agonist ivuxolimab. The CDR3 DNA reads TGTGCCAGTAGTCTCGGAGTCGGGACCTCCTACGAGCAGTACTTC. It codes for CASSLGVGTSYEQYF.